This T cell receptor (beta chain) came from a study of blood T cell repertoires in COVID-19. Study-wide context: Donors in the United States, Italy and Spain gave samples during acute or convalescent COVID-19. Sample material is recorded as cDNA or gDNA derived from T cells, B-cell-depleted T cells, or PBMCs.

With V trimmed by 5 bases and J by 9 bases, 9 bases remained unmatched. The CDR3 consists of 14 residues. Germline V gives CDR1 SEHNR, CDR2 FQNEAQ (reference sequence). In the original workflow: Reference gene primer amplification yielded estimated nucleated cell counts. Assay used: immunoSEQ multiplex PCR; TCRdb lists only in-frame clones, some missing. The V and J calls and clone size come from that table; D and trimming were worked out from the DNA. The sample has roughly 64,000 clones, around 90% seen once; the top ten hold around a tenth. Sequencing was done on a sample of peripheral blood. This TCR derives from a woman older than 75 with active COVID-19. The rearrangement joins TRBV7-9 to TRBJ2-1, with TRBD2 matching 8 bases. The CDR3 DNA follows: TGTGCCAGCAGCGGACTAGCCCAAAACAGTGAGCAGTTCTTC. It encodes CASSGLAQNSEQFF.